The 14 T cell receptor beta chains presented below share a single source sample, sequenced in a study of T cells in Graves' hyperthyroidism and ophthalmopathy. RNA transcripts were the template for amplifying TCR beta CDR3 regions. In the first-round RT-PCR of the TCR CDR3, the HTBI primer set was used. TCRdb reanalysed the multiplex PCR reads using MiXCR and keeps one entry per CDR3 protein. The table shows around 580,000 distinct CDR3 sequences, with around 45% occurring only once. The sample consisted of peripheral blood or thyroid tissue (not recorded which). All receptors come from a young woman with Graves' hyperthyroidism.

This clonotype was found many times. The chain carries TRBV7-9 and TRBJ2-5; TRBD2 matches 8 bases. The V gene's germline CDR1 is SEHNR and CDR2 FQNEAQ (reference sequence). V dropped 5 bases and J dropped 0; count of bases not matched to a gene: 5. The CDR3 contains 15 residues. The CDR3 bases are TGTGCCAGCAGCACCTCTAGCGGGCACCAAGAGACCCAGTACTTC. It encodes CASSTSSGHQETQYF. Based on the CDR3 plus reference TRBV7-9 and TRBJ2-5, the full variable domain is DTGVSQNPRHKITKRGQNVTFRCDPISEHNRLYWYRQTLGQGPEFLTYFQNEAQLEKSRLLSDRFSAERPKGSFSTLEIQRTEQGDSAMYLCASSTSSGHQETQYFGPGTRLLVL.

CDR3 in DNA: TGTGCCAGCAGCGTAGTACCGGGACTAGCGGGAGTGGGCACAGATACGCAGTATTTT. This encodes CASSVVPGLAGVGTDTQYF. The J gene is TRBJ2-3, the V gene TRBV9; 14 bases agree with TRBD2. CDR3 length: 19 residues. The J segment lost 1 base and the V segment lost 0 bases, leaving 7 bases of the junction unmatched. Germline V lookup: CDR1 SGDLS, CDR2 YYNGEE.

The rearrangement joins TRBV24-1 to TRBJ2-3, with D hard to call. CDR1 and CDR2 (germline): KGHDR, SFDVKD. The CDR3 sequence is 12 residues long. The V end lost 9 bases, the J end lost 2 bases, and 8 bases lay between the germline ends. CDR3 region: CATSRTTDTQYF. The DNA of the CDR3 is TGTGCCACCTCTCGGACCACAGATACGCAGTATTTT.

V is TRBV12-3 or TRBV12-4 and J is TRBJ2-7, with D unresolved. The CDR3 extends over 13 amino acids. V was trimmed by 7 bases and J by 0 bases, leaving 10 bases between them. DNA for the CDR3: TGTGCCAGCACTTGTTGGTACTCCTACGAGCAGTACTTC. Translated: CASTCWYSYEQYF.

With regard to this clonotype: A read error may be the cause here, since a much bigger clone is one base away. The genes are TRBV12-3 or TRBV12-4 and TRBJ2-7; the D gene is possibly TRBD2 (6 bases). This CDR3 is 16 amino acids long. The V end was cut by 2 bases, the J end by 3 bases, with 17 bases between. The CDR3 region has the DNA TGTGCCAGCAGTTTAAGGGTAGCGGAGACCGGCTACGAGCAGTACTTC. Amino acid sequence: CASSLRVAETGYEQYF.

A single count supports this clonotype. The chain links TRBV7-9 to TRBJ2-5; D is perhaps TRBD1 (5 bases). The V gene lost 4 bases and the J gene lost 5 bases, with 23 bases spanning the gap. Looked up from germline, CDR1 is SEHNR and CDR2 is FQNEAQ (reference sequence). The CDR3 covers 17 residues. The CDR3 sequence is CASSSSQGQGPGETQYF. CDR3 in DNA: TGTGCCAGCAGCTCATCCCAAGGGCAGGGCCCAGGGGAGACCCAGTACTTC.

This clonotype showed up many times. The CDR3 region is CSVEPGQGDEKLFF. The CDR3 DNA is TGCAGCGTCGAACCGGGACAGGGGGATGAAAAACTGTTTTTT. This chain links TRBV29-1 with TRBJ1-4, with 11 bases aligning to TRBD1. CDR1 and CDR2 (germline): SQVTM, ANQGSEA. With V trimmed by 6 bases and J by 6 bases, 6 bases remained unmatched. This CDR3 is 14 amino acids long.

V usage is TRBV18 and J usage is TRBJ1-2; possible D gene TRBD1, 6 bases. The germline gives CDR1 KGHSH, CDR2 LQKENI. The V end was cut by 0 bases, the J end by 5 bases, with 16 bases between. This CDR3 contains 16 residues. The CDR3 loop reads CASSPPVGGVRYGYTF. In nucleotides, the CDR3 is TGTGCCAGCTCACCACCGGTGGGGGGCGTTCGGTATGGCTACACCTTC.

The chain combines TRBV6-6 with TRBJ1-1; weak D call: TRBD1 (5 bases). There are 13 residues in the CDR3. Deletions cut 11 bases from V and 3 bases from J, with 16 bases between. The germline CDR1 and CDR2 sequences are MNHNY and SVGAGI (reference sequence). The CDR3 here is CAPRGREDTEAFF. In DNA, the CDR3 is TGTGCCCCTCGGGGGAGGGAGGACACTGAAGCTTTCTTT.

CDR3 protein: CSAGQTNTEAFF. CDR3 in DNA: TGCAGCGCAGGACAGACTAACACTGAAGCTTTCTTT. This chain joins TRBV29-1 and TRBJ1-1; perhaps TRBD1 as D (6 bases). The germline CDR1 and CDR2 sequences are SQVTM and ANQGSEA. This CDR3 is 12 amino acids long. V was trimmed by 7 bases and J by 2 bases, leaving 11 bases between them.

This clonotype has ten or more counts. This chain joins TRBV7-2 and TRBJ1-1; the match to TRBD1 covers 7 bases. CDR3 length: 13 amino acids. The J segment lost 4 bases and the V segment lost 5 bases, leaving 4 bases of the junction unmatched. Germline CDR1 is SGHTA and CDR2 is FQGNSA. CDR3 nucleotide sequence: TGTGCCAGCAGCCCGAGGACAGGCACTGAAGCTTTCTTT. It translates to CASSPRTGTEAFF. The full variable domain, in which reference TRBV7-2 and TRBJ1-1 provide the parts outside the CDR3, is GAGVSQSPSNKVTEKGKDVELRCDPISGHTALYWYRQSLGQGLEFLIYFQGNSAPDKSGLPSDRFSAERTGGSVSTLTIQRTQQEDSAVYLCASSPRTGTEAFFGQGTRLTVV.

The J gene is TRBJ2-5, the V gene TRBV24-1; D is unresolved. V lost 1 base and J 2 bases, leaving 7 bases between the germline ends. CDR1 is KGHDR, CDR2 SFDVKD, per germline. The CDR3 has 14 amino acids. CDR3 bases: TGTGCCACCAGTGATTTTGGGGATCAAGAGACCCAGTACTTC. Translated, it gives CATSDFGDQETQYF.

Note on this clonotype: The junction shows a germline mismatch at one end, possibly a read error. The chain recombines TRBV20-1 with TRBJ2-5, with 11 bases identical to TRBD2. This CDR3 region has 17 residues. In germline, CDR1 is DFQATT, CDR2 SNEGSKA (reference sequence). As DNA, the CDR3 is TGCAGTGCTAGTGGGATTCGTAGACTAGCGGGATCAGAGACCCAGCACTTC. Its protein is CSASGIRRLAGSETQHF.

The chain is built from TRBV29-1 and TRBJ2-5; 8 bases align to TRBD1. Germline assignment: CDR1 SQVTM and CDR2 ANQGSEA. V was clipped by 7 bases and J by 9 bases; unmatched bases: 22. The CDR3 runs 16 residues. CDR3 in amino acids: CSGQKRTGKYQRSQYF. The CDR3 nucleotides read TGCAGCGGGCAAAAACGGACAGGGAAGTATCAGAGGTCCCAGTACTTC.